The clone carrying this T cell receptor beta chain was detected only once. Trimming cost V 1 base and J 4 bases, with 10 bases left between them. In germline, CDR1 is GTSNPN, CDR2 SVGIG (reference sequence). CDR3 length: 13 amino acids. The record originates from a study of blood T cell repertoires in COVID-19. Study-level information: The samples span acute and convalescent COVID-19 from the United States, Italy and Spain. In each case, the material was cDNA or gDNA derived from T cells, B-cell-depleted T cells, or PBMCs.

As handled by the study authors: Estimates of nucleated cell counts were drawn from the amplification of reference gene primers. Generated by immunoSEQ multiplex PCR, the TCRdb table keeps only in-frame clones and is missing some. The V and J calls and the clone size are those of that table, but D and trimming were determined from the DNA. The sample yields a few hundred thousand clones, about 90% seen once. Specimen: peripheral blood. V gene TRBV30 combines with J gene TRBJ1-1; D unresolved. This sequence originates from a middle-aged man with active or convalescent COVID-19. CDR3 in amino acids: CAWSEMTGTEAFF. The CDR3 DNA is TGTGCCTGGAGTGAGATGACGGGCACTGAAGCTTTCTTT.